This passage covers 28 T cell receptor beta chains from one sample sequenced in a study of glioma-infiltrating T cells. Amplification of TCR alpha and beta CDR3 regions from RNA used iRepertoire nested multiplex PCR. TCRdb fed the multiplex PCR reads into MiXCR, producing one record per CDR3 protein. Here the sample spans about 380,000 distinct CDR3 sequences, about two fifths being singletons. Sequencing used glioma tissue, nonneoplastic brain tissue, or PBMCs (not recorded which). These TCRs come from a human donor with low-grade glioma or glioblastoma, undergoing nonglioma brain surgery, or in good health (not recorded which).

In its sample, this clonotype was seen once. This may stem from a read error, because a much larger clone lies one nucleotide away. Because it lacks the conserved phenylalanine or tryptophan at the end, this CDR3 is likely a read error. The CDR3: CASSSVLGPFGETQYL. CDR3 sequence (DNA): TGTGCCAGCAGTTCCGTACTAGGCCCGTTTGGAGAGACCCAGTACCTC. The genes are TRBV28 and TRBJ2-5; D may be TRBD2 (5 bases). Trimming pared 4 bases from V and 4 bases from J, leaving 19 bases between. The CDR3 is 16 residues long. Germline lookup yields CDR1 MDHEN and CDR2 SYDVKM.

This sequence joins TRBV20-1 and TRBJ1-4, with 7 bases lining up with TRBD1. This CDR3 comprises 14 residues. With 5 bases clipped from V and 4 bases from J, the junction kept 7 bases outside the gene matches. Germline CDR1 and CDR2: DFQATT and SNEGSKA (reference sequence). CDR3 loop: CSAGQGGNNEKLFF. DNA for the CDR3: TGCAGTGCTGGGCAGGGGGGAAATAATGAAAAACTGTTTTTT.

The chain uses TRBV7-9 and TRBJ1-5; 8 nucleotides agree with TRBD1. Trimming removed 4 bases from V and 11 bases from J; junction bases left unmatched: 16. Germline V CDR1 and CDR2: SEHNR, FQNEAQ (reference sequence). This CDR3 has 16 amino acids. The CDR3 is CASSSTTGDPGSSQHF. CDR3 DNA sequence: TGTGCCAGCAGCTCGACGACAGGGGACCCCGGATCGTCCCAGCATTTT.

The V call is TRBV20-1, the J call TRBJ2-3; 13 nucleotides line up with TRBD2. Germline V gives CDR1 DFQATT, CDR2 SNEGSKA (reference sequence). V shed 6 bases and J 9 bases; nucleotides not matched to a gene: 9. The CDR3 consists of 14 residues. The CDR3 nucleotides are TGCAGTGCACTGGGACTAGCGGGACTAGAGACGCAGTATTTT. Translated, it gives CSALGLAGLETQYF.

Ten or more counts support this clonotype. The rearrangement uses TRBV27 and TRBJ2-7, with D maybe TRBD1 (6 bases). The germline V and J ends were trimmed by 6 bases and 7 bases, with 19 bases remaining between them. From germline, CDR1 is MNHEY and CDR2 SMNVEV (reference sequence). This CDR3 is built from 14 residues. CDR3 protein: CASRNPGQAQEQYF. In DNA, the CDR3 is TGTGCCAGCAGAAATCCGGGACAAGCGCAAGAGCAGTACTTC.

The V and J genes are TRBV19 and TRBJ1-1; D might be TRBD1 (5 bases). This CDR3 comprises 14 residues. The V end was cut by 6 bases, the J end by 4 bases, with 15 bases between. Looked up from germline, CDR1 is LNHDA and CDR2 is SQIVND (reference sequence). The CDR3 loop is CASRPRDSGTEAFF. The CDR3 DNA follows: TGTGCCAGTAGACCCAGAGACAGTGGCACTGAAGCTTTCTTT.

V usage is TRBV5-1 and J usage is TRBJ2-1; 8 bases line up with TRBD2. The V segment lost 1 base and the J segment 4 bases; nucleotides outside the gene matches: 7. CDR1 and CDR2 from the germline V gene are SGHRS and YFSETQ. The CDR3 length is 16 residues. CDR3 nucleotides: TGCGCCAGCAGCTTGAGCTTACTAGCGGCATACAATGAGCAGTTCTTC. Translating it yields CASSLSLLAAYNEQFF.

CDR3 sequence: CASSYGETNEKLFF. Here the CDR3 DNA reads TGTGCCAGCAGTTACGGGGAAACTAATGAAAAACTGTTTTTT. This chain connects TRBV6-6 to TRBJ1-4, with D uncertain. This CDR3 has 14 residues. From germline, CDR1 is MNHNY and CDR2 SVGAGI (reference sequence). V lost 2 bases and J 1 base, leaving 5 bases between the germline ends.

CDR3 amino acids: CASSLYFGKYEQYF. DNA of the CDR3: TGTGCCAGCAGTTTATATTTTGGCAAATACGAGCAGTACTTC. The chain carries TRBV28 and TRBJ2-7; D is unclear. This CDR3 contains 14 residues. V lost 1 base, J lost 4 bases, and 11 bases lay in between. From germline, CDR1 is MDHEN and CDR2 SYDVKM.

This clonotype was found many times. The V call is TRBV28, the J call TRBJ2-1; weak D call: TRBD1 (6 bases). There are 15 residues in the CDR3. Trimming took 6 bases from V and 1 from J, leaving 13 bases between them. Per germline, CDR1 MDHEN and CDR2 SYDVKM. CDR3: CASSLSGQSYNEQFF. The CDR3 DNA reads TGTGCCAGCAGCCTCTCGGGACAATCCTACAATGAGCAGTTCTTC.

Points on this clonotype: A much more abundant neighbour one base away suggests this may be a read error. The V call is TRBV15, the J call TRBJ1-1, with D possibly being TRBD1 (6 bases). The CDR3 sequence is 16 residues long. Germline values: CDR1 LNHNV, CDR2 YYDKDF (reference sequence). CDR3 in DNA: TGTGCCGCCAGCAGAAGAGGTAACTCCAGGGGCACTGAAGCTTTCTTT. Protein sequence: CAASRRGNSRGTEAFF.

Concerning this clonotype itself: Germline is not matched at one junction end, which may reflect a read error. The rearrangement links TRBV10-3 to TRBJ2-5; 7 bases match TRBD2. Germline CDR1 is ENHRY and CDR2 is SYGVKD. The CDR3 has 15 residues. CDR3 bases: TGTGCCATCAGTGACACCGGGAGGCACCAAGAGGCCCAGTACTTC. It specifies CAISDTGRHQEAQYF.

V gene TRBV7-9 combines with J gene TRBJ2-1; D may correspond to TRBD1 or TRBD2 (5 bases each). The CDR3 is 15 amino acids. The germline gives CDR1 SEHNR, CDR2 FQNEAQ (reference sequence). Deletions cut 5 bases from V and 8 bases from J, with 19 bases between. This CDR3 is CASSPGDRAFDEQFF. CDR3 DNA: TGTGCCAGCAGCCCCGGGGACCGAGCTTTCGATGAGCAGTTCTTC.

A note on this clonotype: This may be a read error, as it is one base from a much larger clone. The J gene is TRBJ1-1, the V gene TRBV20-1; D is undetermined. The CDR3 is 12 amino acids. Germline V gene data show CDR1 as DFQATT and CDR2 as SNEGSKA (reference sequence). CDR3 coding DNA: TGCAGTGCTAGAAAGCAGAACACTGAAACTTTCTTT. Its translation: CSARKQNTETFF.

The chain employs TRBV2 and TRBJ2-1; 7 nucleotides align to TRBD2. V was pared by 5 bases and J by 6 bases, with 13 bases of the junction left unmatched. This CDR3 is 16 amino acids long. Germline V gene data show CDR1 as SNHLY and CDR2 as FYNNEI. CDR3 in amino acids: CASSREGGNRRNEQFF. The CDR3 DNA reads TGTGCCAGCAGTCGCGAGGGAGGGAATCGGCGCAATGAGCAGTTCTTC. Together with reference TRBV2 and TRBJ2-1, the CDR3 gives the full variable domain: EPEVTQTPSHQVTQMGQEVILRCVPISNHLYFYWYRQILGQKVEFLVSFYNNEISEKSEIFDDQFSVERPDGSNFTLKIRSTKLEDSAMYFCASSREGGNRRNEQFFGPGTRLTVL.

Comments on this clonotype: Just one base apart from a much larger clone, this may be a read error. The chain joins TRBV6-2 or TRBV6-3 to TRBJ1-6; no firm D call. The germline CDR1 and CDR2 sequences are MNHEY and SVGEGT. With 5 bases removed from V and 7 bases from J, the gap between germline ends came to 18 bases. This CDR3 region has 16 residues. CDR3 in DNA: TGTGCCAGCAGTCAAGACGTTGGCGGAAGGAATTCACCCCTCCACTTT. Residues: CASSQDVGGRNSPLHF.

This CDR3 reads CASSKTRDTQYF. CDR3 DNA: TGTGCCAGCAGTAAAACTAGAGATACGCAGTATTTT. The chain uses TRBV2 and TRBJ2-3; D is possibly TRBD2 (5 bases). Germline CDR1 SNHLY, CDR2 FYNNEI. V lost 5 bases and J 5 bases, leaving 8 bases between the germline ends. The CDR3 runs to 12 residues.

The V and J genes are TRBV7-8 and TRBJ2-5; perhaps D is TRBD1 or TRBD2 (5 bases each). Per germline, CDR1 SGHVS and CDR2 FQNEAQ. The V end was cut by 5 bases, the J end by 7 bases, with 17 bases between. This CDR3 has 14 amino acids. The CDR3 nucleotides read TGTGCCAGCAGCCCCGGGACCGCCGATGGGACCCAGTACTTC. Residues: CASSPGTADGTQYF.

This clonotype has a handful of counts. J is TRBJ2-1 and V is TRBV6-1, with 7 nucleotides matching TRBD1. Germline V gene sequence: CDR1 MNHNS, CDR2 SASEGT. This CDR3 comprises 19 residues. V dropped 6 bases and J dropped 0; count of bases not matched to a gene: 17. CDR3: CASRARDRTFSFSYNEQFF. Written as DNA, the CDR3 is TGTGCCAGCAGAGCCCGGGACAGAACCTTCTCTTTCTCCTACAATGAGCAGTTCTTC.

CDR3 protein: CATSRGTGTGLQETQYF. CDR3 nucleotides: TGTGCCACCAGCAGGGGAACCGGGACAGGACTCCAAGAGACCCAGTACTTC. The chain uses TRBV15 and TRBJ2-5; TRBD1 aligns across 8 bases. The CDR3 runs to 17 residues. V shed 3 bases, J shed 1 base, and the junction held 10 bases outside the gene matches. CDR1 and CDR2 (germline): LNHNV, YYDKDF (reference sequence).

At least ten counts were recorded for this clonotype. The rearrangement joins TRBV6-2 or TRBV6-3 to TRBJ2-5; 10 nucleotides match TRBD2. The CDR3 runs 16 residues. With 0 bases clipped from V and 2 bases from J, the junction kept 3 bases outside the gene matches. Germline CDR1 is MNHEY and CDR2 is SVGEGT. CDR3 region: CASSYSRTSGQETQYF. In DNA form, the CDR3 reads TGTGCCAGCAGTTACTCGAGGACTAGCGGACAAGAGACCCAGTACTTC.

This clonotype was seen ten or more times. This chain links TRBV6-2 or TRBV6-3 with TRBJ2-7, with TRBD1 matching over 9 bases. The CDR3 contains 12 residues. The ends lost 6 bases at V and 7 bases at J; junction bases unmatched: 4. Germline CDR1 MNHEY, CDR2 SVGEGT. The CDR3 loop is CASSWTGEEQYF. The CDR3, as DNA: TGTGCCAGCAGCTGGACAGGGGAAGAGCAGTACTTC.

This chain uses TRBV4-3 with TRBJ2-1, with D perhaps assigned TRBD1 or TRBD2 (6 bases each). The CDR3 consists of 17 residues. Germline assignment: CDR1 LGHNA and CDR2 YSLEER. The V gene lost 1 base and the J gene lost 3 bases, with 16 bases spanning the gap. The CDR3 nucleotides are TGCGCCAGCAGCCAAGTCGGTGGAGGGGGAAACTACAATGAGCAGTTCTTC. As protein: CASSQVGGGGNYNEQFF.

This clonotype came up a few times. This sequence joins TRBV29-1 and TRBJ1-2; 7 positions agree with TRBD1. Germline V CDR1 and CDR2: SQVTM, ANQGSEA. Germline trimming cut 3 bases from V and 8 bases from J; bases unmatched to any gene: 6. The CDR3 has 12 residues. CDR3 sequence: CSVEHRGSGYTF. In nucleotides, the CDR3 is TGCAGCGTTGAGCACAGGGGAAGCGGCTACACCTTC.

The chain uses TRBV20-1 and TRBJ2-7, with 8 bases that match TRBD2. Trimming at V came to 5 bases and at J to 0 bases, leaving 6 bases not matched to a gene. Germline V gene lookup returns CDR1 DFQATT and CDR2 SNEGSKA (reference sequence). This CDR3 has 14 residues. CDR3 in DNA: TGCAGTGCTGTCAGCGGGGGACTCTCCTACGAGCAGTACTTC. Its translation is CSAVSGGLSYEQYF.

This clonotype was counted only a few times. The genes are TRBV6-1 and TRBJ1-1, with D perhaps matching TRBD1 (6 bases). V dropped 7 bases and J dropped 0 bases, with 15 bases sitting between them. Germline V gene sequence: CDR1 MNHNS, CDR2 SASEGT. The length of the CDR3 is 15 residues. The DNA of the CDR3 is TGTGCCAGCACCCTCTTAAGGGGGGTGAACACTGAAGCTTTCTTT. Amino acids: CASTLLRGVNTEAFF.

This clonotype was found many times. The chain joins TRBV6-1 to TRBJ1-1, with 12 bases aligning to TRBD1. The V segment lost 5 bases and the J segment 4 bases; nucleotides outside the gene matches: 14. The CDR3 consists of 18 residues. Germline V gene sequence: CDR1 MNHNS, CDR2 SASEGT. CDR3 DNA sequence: TGTGCCAGCAGTCTTACCGGGACAGGGGGCTTTCGGAGCACTGAAGCTTTCTTT. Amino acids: CASSLTGTGGFRSTEAFF.

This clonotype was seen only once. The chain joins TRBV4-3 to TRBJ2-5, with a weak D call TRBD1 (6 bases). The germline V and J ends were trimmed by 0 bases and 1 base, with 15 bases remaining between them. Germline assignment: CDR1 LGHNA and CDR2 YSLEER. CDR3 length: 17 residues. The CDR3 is CASSQEGAASSQETQYF. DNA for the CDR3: TGCGCCAGCAGCCAAGAGGGGGCGGCTAGCAGCCAAGAGACCCAGTACTTC.